This is a list of T cell receptor beta chains from one sample in a study of blood T cell repertoires in COVID-19. TCRdb's table, derived via immunoSEQ multiplex PCR, lists solely in-frame clones and lacks some. The sample includes 35,000 to 40,000 clones, approximately 81% of them seen just once. The specimen was peripheral blood. These receptors originate from a human donor in a cohort sampled during active COVID-19. Both conserved end residues are part of each CDR3. Fields, in order: V gene, clone size, D gene, J gene, CDR3 protein, CDR3 DNA. A D gene is named only where the DNA matches it firmly. The size of a clone is reported for some rows only, either as once, few or many, or as a class for expanded clones.

v_call: TRBV9; clone_size: NA; d_call: NA; j_call: TRBJ2-3; cdr3_aa: CASSLAELWDTQYF; cdr3_nt: TGTGCCAGCAGCCTAGCCGAGTTGTGGGATACGCAGTATTTT
v_call: TRBV5-1; clone_size: NA; d_call: TRBD2; j_call: TRBJ2-1; cdr3_aa: CASSRGPSGGGNEQFF; cdr3_nt: TGCGCCAGCAGCCGGGGACCTAGCGGGGGAGGTAATGAGCAGTTCTTC
v_call: TRBV7-9; clone_size: NA; d_call: NA; j_call: TRBJ1-1; cdr3_aa: CASSLGDSRPEAFF; cdr3_nt: TGTGCCAGCAGCTTAGGAGATAGCCGCCCTGAAGCTTTCTTT
v_call: TRBV5-6; clone_size: NA; d_call: TRBD1; j_call: TRBJ2-2; cdr3_aa: CASSPGTGFVGELFF; cdr3_nt: TGTGCCAGCAGCCCCGGGACAGGGTTTGTCGGGGAGCTGTTTTTT
v_call: TRBV19; clone_size: NA; d_call: TRBD2; j_call: TRBJ2-5; cdr3_aa: CASSIRTSGETQYF; cdr3_nt: TGTGCCAGTAGTATCCGGACTAGCGGAGAGACCCAGTACTTC
v_call: TRBV5-1; clone_size: NA; d_call: TRBD1; j_call: TRBJ2-6; cdr3_aa: CASSLQGARSGANVLTF; cdr3_nt: TGCGCCAGCAGCTTACAGGGGGCCCGATCTGGGGCCAACGTCCTGACTTTC
v_call: TRBV6-5; clone_size: NA; d_call: TRBD2; j_call: TRBJ2-7; cdr3_aa: CASRPSGTYEQYF; cdr3_nt: TGTGCCAGCAGGCCTAGCGGTACCTACGAGCAGTACTTC
v_call: TRBV2; clone_size: NA; d_call: NA; j_call: TRBJ2-1; cdr3_aa: CASSLALREQFF; cdr3_nt: TGTGCCAGCAGTCTAGCTTTACGTGAGCAGTTCTTC
v_call: TRBV7-9; clone_size: NA; d_call: NA; j_call: TRBJ2-3; cdr3_aa: CASSPPMASTDTQYF; cdr3_nt: TGTGCCAGCAGCCCCCCCATGGCTAGCACAGATACGCAGTATTTT
v_call: TRBV10-3; clone_size: NA; d_call: TRBD1; j_call: TRBJ1-2; cdr3_aa: CASGQGTSLDSGYTF; cdr3_nt: TGTGCCAGTGGACAGGGAACCTCCCTAGATAGTGGCTACACCTTC
v_call: TRBV7-2; clone_size: NA; d_call: NA; j_call: TRBJ2-7; cdr3_aa: CASSLEGVNVGQYF; cdr3_nt: TGTGCCAGCAGCTTAGAAGGGGTCAATGTGGGGCAGTACTTC
v_call: TRBV5-1; clone_size: NA; d_call: NA; j_call: TRBJ2-5; cdr3_aa: CASSPTSHETQYF; cdr3_nt: TGCGCCAGCAGCCCCACTAGTCACGAGACCCAGTACTTC
v_call: TRBV3-1/TRBV3-2; clone_size: NA; d_call: NA; j_call: TRBJ2-7; cdr3_aa: CASSHGAGSPYEQYF; cdr3_nt: TGTGCCAGCAGCCACGGTGCGGGGTCGCCCTACGAGCAGTACTTC
v_call: TRBV3-1/TRBV3-2; clone_size: NA; d_call: NA; j_call: TRBJ2-7; cdr3_aa: CASSQRGRGSSYEQYF; cdr3_nt: TGTGCCAGCAGCCAACGAGGGAGGGGGTCCTCCTACGAGCAGTACTTC
v_call: TRBV7-9; clone_size: NA; d_call: NA; j_call: TRBJ1-3; cdr3_aa: CASSLDRPGNTIYF; cdr3_nt: TGTGCCAGCAGCTTAGACAGACCTGGAAACACCATATATTTT
v_call: TRBV6-4; clone_size: NA; d_call: NA; j_call: TRBJ1-6; cdr3_aa: CASKLIRSSYNSPLHF; cdr3_nt: TGTGCCAGCAAATTAATCCGGAGCTCCTATAATTCACCCCTCCACTTT
v_call: TRBV5-5; clone_size: NA; d_call: NA; j_call: TRBJ1-4; cdr3_aa: CASSLDGEKLFF; cdr3_nt: TGTGCCAGCAGCTTGGACGGTGAAAAACTGTTTTTT
v_call: TRBV19; clone_size: NA; d_call: TRBD1; j_call: TRBJ2-7; cdr3_aa: CASSGTGGGEQYF; cdr3_nt: TGTGCCAGTTCCGGGACAGGGGGCGGCGAGCAGTACTTC
v_call: TRBV2; clone_size: NA; d_call: NA; j_call: TRBJ1-5; cdr3_aa: CASSPDRSSNQPQHF; cdr3_nt: TGTGCCAGCAGTCCTGACAGGTCGAGCAATCAGCCCCAGCATTTT
v_call: TRBV7-3; clone_size: NA; d_call: NA; j_call: TRBJ1-4; cdr3_aa: CASKPGRGEKLFF; cdr3_nt: TGTGCCAGCAAACCAGGAAGGGGGGAAAAACTGTTTTTT
v_call: TRBV7-9; clone_size: NA; d_call: TRBD1; j_call: TRBJ2-1; cdr3_aa: CASSLDRAIYNEQFF; cdr3_nt: TGTGCCAGCAGCTTGGACAGGGCCATCTACAATGAGCAGTTCTTC
v_call: TRBV12-5; clone_size: once; d_call: NA; j_call: TRBJ2-5; cdr3_aa: CASGRGARETQYF; cdr3_nt: TGTGCTAGTGGCAGGGGGGCCCGGGAGACCCAGTACTTC
v_call: TRBV5-4; clone_size: NA; d_call: TRBD1; j_call: TRBJ2-1; cdr3_aa: CASSSPGQESSYNEQFF; cdr3_nt: TGTGCCAGCAGCTCACCAGGACAGGAGAGCTCCTACAATGAGCAGTTCTTC
v_call: TRBV6-5; clone_size: NA; d_call: NA; j_call: TRBJ1-5; cdr3_aa: CASTPGPSSNQPQHF; cdr3_nt: TGTGCCAGCACACCAGGCCCAAGTAGCAATCAGCCCCAGCATTTT
v_call: TRBV18; clone_size: NA; d_call: TRBD1; j_call: TRBJ2-1; cdr3_aa: CASSPGQGANNEQFF; cdr3_nt: TGTGCCAGCTCACCGGGACAGGGGGCAAATAATGAGCAGTTCTTC
v_call: TRBV10-3; clone_size: few; d_call: NA; j_call: TRBJ1-1; cdr3_aa: CASWGGMNTEAFF; cdr3_nt: TGTGCCTCCTGGGGAGGTATGAACACTGAAGCTTTCTTT
v_call: TRBV19; clone_size: few; d_call: NA; j_call: TRBJ2-2; cdr3_aa: CASSTPGLNTGELFF; cdr3_nt: TGTGCCAGTAGTACCCCGGGACTTAACACCGGGGAGCTGTTTTTT
v_call: TRBV9; clone_size: NA; d_call: TRBD2; j_call: TRBJ2-3; cdr3_aa: CASSSPRGLAGGGDTQYF; cdr3_nt: TGTGCCAGCAGCTCACCCAGGGGGCTAGCGGGGGGCGGAGATACGCAGTATTTT
v_call: TRBV5-1; clone_size: NA; d_call: NA; j_call: TRBJ2-2; cdr3_aa: CASSLVQGRNPGELFF; cdr3_nt: TGCGCCAGCAGCTTGGTGCAGGGGAGAAATCCCGGGGAGCTGTTTTTT
v_call: TRBV5-6; clone_size: NA; d_call: NA; j_call: TRBJ1-5; cdr3_aa: CASSSIHDRLQPQHF; cdr3_nt: TGTGCCAGCAGCTCGATCCATGACAGGCTACAGCCCCAGCATTTT
v_call: TRBV10-1; clone_size: few; d_call: TRBD1; j_call: TRBJ1-3; cdr3_aa: CASSESTGDRVPGNTIYF; cdr3_nt: TGCGCCAGCAGTGAGTCGACGGGGGACAGGGTGCCTGGAAACACCATATATTTT
v_call: TRBV7-3; clone_size: NA; d_call: NA; j_call: TRBJ2-1; cdr3_aa: CASSLTPGENEQFF; cdr3_nt: TGTGCCAGCAGCTTAACCCCCGGGGAGAATGAGCAGTTCTTC
v_call: TRBV5-4; clone_size: few; d_call: TRBD1; j_call: TRBJ1-2; cdr3_aa: CASSWRGGTGLGYTF; cdr3_nt: TGTGCCAGCAGCTGGCGGGGAGGGACAGGATTAGGCTACACCTTC
v_call: TRBV10-3; clone_size: NA; d_call: TRBD1; j_call: TRBJ1-4; cdr3_aa: CAISSGTGSEKLFF; cdr3_nt: TGTGCCATCAGTAGTGGGACAGGGTCCGAAAAACTGTTTTTT
v_call: TRBV7-2; clone_size: NA; d_call: NA; j_call: TRBJ2-4; cdr3_aa: CASSFDQKNIQYF; cdr3_nt: TGTGCCAGCAGCTTCGATCAGAAAAACATTCAGTACTTC
v_call: TRBV6-1; clone_size: NA; d_call: TRBD1; j_call: TRBJ2-7; cdr3_aa: CASSDTGTGTYEQYF; cdr3_nt: TGTGCCAGCAGTGACACGGGGACAGGAACCTACGAGCAGTACTTC
v_call: TRBV10-3; clone_size: NA; d_call: TRBD2; j_call: TRBJ2-3; cdr3_aa: CAISLGLAGGGTDTQYF; cdr3_nt: TGTGCCATCAGTTTAGGACTAGCGGGGGGCGGCACAGATACGCAGTATTTT
v_call: TRBV7-9; clone_size: NA; d_call: TRBD2; j_call: TRBJ2-7; cdr3_aa: CASSFRRGYQYF; cdr3_nt: TGTGCCAGCAGCTTCAGGCGGGGGTATCAGTACTTC
v_call: TRBV19; clone_size: NA; d_call: TRBD1; j_call: TRBJ2-7; cdr3_aa: CASSTGQGASEQYF; cdr3_nt: TGTGCCAGTAGTACCGGACAGGGGGCGAGCGAGCAGTACTTC
v_call: TRBV9; clone_size: NA; d_call: NA; j_call: TRBJ2-3; cdr3_aa: CASSPPGAPDTQYF; cdr3_nt: TGTGCCAGCAGCCCCCCTGGGGCCCCAGATACGCAGTATTTT
v_call: TRBV5-6; clone_size: NA; d_call: TRBD2; j_call: TRBJ2-5; cdr3_aa: CASSPLAGGYQETQYF; cdr3_nt: TGTGCCAGCAGCCCCCTAGCGGGGGGGTACCAAGAGACCCAGTACTTC
v_call: TRBV2; clone_size: NA; d_call: NA; j_call: TRBJ2-4; cdr3_aa: CASSDAPAGSLAKNIQYF; cdr3_nt: TGTGCCAGCAGTGATGCCCCGGCGGGGAGTCTAGCCAAAAACATTCAGTACTTC
v_call: TRBV5-8; clone_size: once; d_call: NA; j_call: TRBJ1-5; cdr3_aa: CASRPYRAGGPQHF; cdr3_nt: TGTGCCAGCAGACCCTACAGGGCCGGTGGGCCCCAGCATTTT
v_call: TRBV2; clone_size: once; d_call: NA; j_call: TRBJ2-3; cdr3_aa: CASSLRTGTDTQYF; cdr3_nt: TGTGCCAGCAGCCTGAGGACAGGCACAGATACGCAGTATTTT
v_call: TRBV19; clone_size: NA; d_call: TRBD1; j_call: TRBJ1-6; cdr3_aa: CASSTTGQTYNSPLHF; cdr3_nt: TGTGCCAGTAGTACTACGGGACAGACCTATAATTCACCCCTCCACTTT